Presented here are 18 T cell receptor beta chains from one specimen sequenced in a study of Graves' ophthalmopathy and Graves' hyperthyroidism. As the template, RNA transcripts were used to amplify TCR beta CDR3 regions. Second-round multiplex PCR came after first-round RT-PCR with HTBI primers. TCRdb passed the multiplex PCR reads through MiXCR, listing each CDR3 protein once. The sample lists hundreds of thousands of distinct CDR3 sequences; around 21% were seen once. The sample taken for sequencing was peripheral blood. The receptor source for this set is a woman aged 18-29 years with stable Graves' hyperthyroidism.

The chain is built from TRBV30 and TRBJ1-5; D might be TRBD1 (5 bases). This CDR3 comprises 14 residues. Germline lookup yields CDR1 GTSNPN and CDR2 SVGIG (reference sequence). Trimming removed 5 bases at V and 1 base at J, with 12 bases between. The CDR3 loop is CAWALGGSNQPQHF. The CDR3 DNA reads TGTGCCTGGGCCCTTGGGGGGAGCAATCAGCCCCAGCATTTT.

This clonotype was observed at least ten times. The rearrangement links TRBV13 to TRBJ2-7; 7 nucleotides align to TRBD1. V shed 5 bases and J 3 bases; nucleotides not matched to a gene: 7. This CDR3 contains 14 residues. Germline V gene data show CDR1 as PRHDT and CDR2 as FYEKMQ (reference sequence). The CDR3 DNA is TGTGCCAGCAGCCACCGGGACAGTCTCTACGAGCAGTACTTC. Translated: CASSHRDSLYEQYF.

The CDR3 loop reads CASSQGQRKGYTF. The CDR3 DNA reads as TGCGCCAGCAGCCAGGGACAGCGGAAGGGCTACACCTTC. The V gene is TRBV4-1, the J gene TRBJ1-2, with 7 bases lining up with TRBD1. J was trimmed by 8 bases and V by 3 bases; bases with no gene match: 6. Germline loops: CDR1 MGHRA, CDR2 YSYEKL. This CDR3 is built from 13 residues.

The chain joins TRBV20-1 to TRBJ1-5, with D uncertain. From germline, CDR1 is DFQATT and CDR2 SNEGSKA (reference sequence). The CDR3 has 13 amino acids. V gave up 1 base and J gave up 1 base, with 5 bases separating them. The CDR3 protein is CSARGRSNQPQHF. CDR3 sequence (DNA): TGCAGTGCTAGAGGGCGGAGCAATCAGCCCCAGCATTTT.

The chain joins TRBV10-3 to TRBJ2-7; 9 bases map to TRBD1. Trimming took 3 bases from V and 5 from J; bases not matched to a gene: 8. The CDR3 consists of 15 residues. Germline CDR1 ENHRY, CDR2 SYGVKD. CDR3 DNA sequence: TGTGCCATCAGTGACACGGACAGGGGAAAAAACGAGCAGTACTTC. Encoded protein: CAISDTDRGKNEQYF.

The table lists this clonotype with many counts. CDR3 loop: CASSFSLGSNQPQHF. As DNA, the CDR3 is TGTGCCAGCAGTTTTTCCCTGGGCAGCAATCAGCCCCAGCATTTT. V and J are TRBV12-3 or TRBV12-4 and TRBJ1-5; the D is unclear. Trimming left V 3 bases short and J 1 base short, with 10 bases between. This CDR3 has 15 residues.

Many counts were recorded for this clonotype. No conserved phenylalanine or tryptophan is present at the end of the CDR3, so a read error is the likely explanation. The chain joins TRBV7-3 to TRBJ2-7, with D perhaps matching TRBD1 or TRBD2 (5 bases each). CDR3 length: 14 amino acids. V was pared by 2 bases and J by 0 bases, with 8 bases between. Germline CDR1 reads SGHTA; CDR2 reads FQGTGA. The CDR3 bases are TGTGCCAGCAGCTTACGTGGGGGCTCCTACGAGCAGTACCTC. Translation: CASSLRGGSYEQYL.

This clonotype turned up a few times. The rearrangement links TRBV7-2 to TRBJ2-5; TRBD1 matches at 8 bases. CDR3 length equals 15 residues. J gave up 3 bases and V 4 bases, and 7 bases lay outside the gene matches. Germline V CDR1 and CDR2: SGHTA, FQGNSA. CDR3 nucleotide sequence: TGTGCCAGCAGCTACCGGACAGGGCAAAAAGAGACCCAGTACTTC. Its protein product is CASSYRTGQKETQYF.

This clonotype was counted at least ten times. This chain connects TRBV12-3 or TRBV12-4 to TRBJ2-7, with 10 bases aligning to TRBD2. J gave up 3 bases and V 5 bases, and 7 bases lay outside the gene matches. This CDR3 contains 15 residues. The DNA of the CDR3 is TGTGCCAGCAGTACGGGGACTAGCGTCTACTACGAGCAGTACTTC. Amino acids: CASSTGTSVYYEQYF.

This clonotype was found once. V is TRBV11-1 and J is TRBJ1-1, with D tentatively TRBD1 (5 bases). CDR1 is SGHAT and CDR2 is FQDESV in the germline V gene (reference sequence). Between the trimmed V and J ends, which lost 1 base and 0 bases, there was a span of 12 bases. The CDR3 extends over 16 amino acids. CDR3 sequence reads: CASSLGGPQLNTEAFF. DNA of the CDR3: TGTGCCAGCAGCTTAGGGGGACCTCAGCTGAACACTGAAGCTTTCTTT.

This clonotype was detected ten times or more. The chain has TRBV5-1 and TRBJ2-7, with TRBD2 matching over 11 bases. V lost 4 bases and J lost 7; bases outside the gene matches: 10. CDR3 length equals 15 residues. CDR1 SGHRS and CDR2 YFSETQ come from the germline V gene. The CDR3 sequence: CASSRGTSGGGEQYF. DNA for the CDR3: TGCGCCAGCAGCAGGGGGACTAGCGGAGGTGGAGAGCAGTACTTC.

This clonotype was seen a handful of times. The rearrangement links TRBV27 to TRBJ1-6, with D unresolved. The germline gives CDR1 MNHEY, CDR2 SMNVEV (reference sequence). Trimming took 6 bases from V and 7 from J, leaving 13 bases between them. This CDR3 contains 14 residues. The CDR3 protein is CASRRVEVNSPLHF. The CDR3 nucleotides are TGTGCCAGCAGAAGGGTTGAAGTCAATTCACCCCTCCACTTT.

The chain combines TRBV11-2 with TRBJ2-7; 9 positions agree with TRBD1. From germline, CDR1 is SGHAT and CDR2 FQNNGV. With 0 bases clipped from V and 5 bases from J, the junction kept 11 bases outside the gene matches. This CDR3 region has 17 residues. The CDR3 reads CASSLDLRTGVGNEQYF. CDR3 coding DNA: TGTGCCAGCAGCTTAGATCTTAGGACAGGGGTAGGGAACGAGCAGTACTTC.

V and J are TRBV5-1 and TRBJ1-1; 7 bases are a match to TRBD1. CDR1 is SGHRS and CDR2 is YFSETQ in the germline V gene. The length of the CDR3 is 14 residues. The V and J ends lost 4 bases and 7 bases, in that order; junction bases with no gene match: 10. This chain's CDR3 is CASSVRQGLFEAFF. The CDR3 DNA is TGCGCCAGCAGCGTCCGACAGGGCCTCTTTGAAGCTTTCTTT.

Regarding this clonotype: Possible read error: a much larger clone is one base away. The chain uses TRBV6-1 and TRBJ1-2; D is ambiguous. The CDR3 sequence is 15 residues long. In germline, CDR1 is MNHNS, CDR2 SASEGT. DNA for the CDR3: TGTGCCAGCAGTGAACTTGATACGTTAGGGAGAGGCTACATCTTC. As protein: CASSELDTLGRGYIF.

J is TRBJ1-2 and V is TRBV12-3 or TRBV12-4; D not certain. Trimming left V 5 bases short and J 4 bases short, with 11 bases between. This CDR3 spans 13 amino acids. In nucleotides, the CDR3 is TGTGCCAGCAGTAGGGAGGGAACCTATGGCTACACCTTC. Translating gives CASSREGTYGYTF.

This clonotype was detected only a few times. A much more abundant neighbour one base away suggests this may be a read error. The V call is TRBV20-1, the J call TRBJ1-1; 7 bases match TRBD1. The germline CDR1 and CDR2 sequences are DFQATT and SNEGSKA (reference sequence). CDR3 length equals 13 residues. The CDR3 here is CSVPAGGNTESFF. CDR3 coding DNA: TGCAGTGTCCCGGCAGGGGGTAACACTGAATCTTTCTTT.

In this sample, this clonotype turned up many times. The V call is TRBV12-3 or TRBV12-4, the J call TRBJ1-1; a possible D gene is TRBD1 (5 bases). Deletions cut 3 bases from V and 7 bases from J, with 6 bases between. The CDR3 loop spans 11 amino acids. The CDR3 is CASSLTVEAFF. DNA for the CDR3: TGTGCCAGCAGTTTGACAGTTGAAGCTTTCTTT.